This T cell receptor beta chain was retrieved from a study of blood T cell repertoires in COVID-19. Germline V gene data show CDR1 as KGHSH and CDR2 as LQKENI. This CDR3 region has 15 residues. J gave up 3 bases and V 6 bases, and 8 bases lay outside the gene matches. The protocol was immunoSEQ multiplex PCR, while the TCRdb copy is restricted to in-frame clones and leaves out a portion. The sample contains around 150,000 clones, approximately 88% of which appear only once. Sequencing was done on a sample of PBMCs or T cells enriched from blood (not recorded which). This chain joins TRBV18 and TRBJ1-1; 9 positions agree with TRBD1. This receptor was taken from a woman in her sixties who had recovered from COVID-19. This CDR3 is CASSLGQGLYTEAFF. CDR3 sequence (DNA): TGTGCCAGCTCGCTCGGACAGGGGCTTTACACTGAAGCTTTCTTT.